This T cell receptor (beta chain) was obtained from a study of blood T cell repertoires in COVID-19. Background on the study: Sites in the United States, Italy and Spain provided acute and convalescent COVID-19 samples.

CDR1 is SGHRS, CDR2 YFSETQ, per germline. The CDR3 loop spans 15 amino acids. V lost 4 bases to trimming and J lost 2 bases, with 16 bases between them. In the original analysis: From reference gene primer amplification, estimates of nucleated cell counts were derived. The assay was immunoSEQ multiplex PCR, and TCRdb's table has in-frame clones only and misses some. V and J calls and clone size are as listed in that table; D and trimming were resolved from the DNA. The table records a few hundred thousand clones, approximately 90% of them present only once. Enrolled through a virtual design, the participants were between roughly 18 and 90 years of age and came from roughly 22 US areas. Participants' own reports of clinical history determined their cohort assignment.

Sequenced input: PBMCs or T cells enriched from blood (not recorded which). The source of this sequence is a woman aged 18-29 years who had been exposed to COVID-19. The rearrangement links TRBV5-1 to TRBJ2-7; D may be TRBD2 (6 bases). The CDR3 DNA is TGCGCCAGCAGCCCGGTTGGGGCGGGGCCCTACGAGCAGTACTTC. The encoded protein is CASSPVGAGPYEQYF.